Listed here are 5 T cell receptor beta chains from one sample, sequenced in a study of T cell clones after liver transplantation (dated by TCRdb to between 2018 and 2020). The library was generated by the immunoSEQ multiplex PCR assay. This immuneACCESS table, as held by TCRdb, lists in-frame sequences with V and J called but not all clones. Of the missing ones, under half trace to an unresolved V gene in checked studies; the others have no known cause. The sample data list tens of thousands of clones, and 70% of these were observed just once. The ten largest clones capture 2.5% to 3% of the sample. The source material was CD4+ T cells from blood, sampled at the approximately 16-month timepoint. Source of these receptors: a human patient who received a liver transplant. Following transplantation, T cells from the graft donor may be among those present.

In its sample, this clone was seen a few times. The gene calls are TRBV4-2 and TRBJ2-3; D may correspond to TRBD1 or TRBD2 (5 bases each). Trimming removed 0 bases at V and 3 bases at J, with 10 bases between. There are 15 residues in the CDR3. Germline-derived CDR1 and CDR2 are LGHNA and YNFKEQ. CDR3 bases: TGTGCCAGCAGCCAAGATTTGAGGGGAACAGATACGCAGTATTTT. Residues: CASSQDLRGTDTQYF.

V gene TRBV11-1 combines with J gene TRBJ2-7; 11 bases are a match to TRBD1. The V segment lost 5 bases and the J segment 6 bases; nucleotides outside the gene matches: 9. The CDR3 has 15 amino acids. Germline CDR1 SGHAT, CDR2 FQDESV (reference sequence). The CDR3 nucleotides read TGTGCCAGCAGCCCATCGGACAGGGGGCAAGTCGAGCAGTACTTC. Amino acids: CASSPSDRGQVEQYF.

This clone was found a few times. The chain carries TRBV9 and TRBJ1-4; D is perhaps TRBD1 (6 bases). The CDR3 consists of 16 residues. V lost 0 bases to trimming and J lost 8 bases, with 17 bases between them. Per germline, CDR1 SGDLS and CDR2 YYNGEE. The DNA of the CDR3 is TGTGCCAGCAGCGTAGGGGGGGCGTCTTGGGAGGAAAAACTGTTTTTT. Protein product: CASSVGGASWEEKLFF. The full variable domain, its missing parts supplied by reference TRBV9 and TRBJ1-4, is DSGVTQTPKHLITATGQRVTLRCSPRSGDLSVYWYQQSLDQGLQFLIQYYNGEERAKGNILERFSAQQFPDLHSELNLSSLELGDSALYFCASSVGGASWEEKLFFGSGTQLSVL.

As DNA, the CDR3 is TGCAGTGCGGAACAGGATTTTGGGCAGTATTTT. Protein sequence: CSAEQDFGQYF. This sequence joins TRBV20-1 and TRBJ2-3, with a weak D call TRBD1 (5 bases). CDR3 size: 11 residues. Germline CDR1 reads DFQATT; CDR2 reads SNEGSKA (reference sequence). Trimming removed 6 bases from V and 11 bases from J, with 15 bases in between.

CDR3 region: CASRPSGRKQETQYF. The CDR3 DNA reads as TGTGCCAGCCGACCGAGCGGGAGGAAACAAGAGACCCAGTACTTC. The chain joins TRBV6-5 to TRBJ2-5, with TRBD2 identical over 9 bases. Germline assignment: CDR1 MNHEY and CDR2 SVGAGI. This CDR3 comprises 15 residues. V shed 8 bases, J shed 2 bases, and the junction held 9 bases outside the gene matches.